This T cell receptor beta chain was profiled in a study of blood T cell repertoires in COVID-19. The overall study: T cells, B-cell-depleted T cells, or PBMCs supplied cDNA or gDNA.

As handled by the study authors: Estimates of nucleated cell counts were drawn from the amplification of reference gene primers. Method: immunoSEQ multiplex PCR; TCRdb's copy keeps in-frame clones and lacks some. V and J calls and clone size are those listed in that table; D and trimming were worked out from the DNA. The profile shows about 160,000 clones, around 84% of them singletons. This clone was seen a single time. This CDR3 spans 17 amino acids. Germline V gene sequence: CDR1 MNHNS, CDR2 SASEGT. The ends were cut back, 3 bases at V and 0 bases at J, with 17 bases in the middle. The sample was peripheral blood. The V and J genes are TRBV6-1 and TRBJ1-1; the D is unclear. The clonotype comes from a man between 65 and 85 years old with acute or convalescent COVID-19. As DNA, the CDR3 is TGTGCCAGCAGTGACCCCGGAGCTACTTACATGAACACTGAAGCTTTCTTT. Its translation: CASSDPGATYMNTEAFF.